This T cell receptor beta chain was identified during a study of blood T cell repertoires in COVID-19 (dated by TCRdb to between 2020 and 2021). With regard to the full study: Collaborator samples came from the United States, Italy and Spain and covered acute and convalescent phases of COVID-19. Where available, HLA class I and class II types were taken from metadata supplied by the sample provider and were not determined by assay-based typing. Deeply sampled blood TCRbeta repertoires from subjects exposed to, actively infected with, or recovered from COVID-19 were included in the dataset. The prospective study material was composed of cDNA or gDNA derived from T cells, B-cell-depleted T cells, or PBMCs. Samples were obtained from the ongoing ImmuneRACE study (first 160 participants) and from 1,254 subjects provided by 6 global collaborators. Sample metadata almost always included a de-identified subject ID, COVID-19 status, age in years and sex. The repertoires were released in a freely available public database intended as a resource for research on the immune response to SARS-CoV-2. The paper's findings and limits, for the study overall: The amount of clinical and demographic metadata varied by source and participant and was provided uncurated.

The germline V gene encodes CDR1 MNHEY and CDR2 SVGAGI. V trim: 7 bases; J trim: 4 bases; unmatched bases: 3. Taken from cysteine to phenylalanine, the CDR3 has 12 residues. CDR3 DNA only is kept here, 36 bases in frame from base 1. Notes on this clone: Its antigen is unknown. No much larger clonotype is one base removed from it; base qualities were not supplied.

TCRbeta CDR3 regions were amplified from genomic DNA by means of the immunoSEQ Assay, a bias-controlled multiplex PCR. The paper's processing steps were these. Nucleated cell counts per sample were estimated from amplification of reference gene primers within the assay. To quantify the absolute abundance of each unique TCRbeta CDR3 rearrangement, sequence reads were collapsed and filtered. Productive Simpson clonality was computed per sample as the square root of Simpson's diversity index over productive rearrangements. TCRdb obtained this table from immuneACCESS and retained in-frame rearrangements with V and J assigned. These tables miss some clones; where compared with another copy, unresolved V genes account for less than half of the shortfall, and the remainder is unexplained. V, J and clone size derive from that table, while D and trimming were established from the DNA sequence. Across this sample there are fewer than 15,000 clones, with nearly 90% seen only once. Less than 3.5% of the sample comes from the top ten.

Collaborating institutions collected whole blood in K2EDTA tubes following their own protocols. Collaborator samples were shipped for TCRbeta analysis as frozen whole blood, isolated PBMCs, or DNA extracted from either sample type. Sequencing was performed on peripheral blood. The rearranged chain carries TRBV6-5 and TRBJ2-5; a stretch of 7 junction bases matches TRBD2. This receptor was taken from a human donor in a cohort sampled during active COVID-19. The CDR3 is CASKTSRETQYF. The nucleotides are TGTGCCAGCAAGACTAGCAGAGAGACCCAGTACTTC.